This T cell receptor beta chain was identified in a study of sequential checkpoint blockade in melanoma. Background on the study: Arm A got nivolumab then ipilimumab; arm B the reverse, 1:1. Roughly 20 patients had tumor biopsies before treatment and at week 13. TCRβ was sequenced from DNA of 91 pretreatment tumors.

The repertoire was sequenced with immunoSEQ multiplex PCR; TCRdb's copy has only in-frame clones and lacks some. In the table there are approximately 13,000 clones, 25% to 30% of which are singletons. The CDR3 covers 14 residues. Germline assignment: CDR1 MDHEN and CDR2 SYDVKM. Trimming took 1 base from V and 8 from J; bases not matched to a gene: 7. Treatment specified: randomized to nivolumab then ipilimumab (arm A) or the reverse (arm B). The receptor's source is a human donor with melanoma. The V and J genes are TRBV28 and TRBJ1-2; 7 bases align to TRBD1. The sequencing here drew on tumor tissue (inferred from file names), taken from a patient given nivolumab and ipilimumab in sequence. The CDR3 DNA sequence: TGTGCCAGCAGTTTATTGCAGGGGGTAGGCGGCTACACCTTC. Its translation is CASSLLQGVGGYTF.